This T cell receptor beta chain appears in the sequencing data of a study of regulatory T cells in long-lasting Graves disease. CDR3-region Arm-PCR and iRepertoire HTBI primers produced the TCR beta libraries. Via MiXCR, TCRdb re-called the multiplex PCR reads, giving one row per CDR3 protein. The sample records around 250,000 distinct CDR3 sequences, 20% to 25% being singletons. This clonotype was seen many times. The J segment lost 2 bases and the V segment lost 4 bases, leaving 3 bases of the junction unmatched. The CDR3 length is 13 residues. Looked up from germline, CDR1 is DFQATT and CDR2 is SNEGSKA (reference sequence). Time point of the sample: newly diagnosed GD, antithyroid drugs for less than 3 months. Researchers made the TCR library from RNA that was extracted from PBMCs.

The chain recombines TRBV20-1 with TRBJ2-7; 9 bases match TRBD2. This material consisted of peripheral blood mononuclear cells (PBMCs), taken at new diagnosis, from a patient treated with antithyroid drugs. The sequence was obtained from a female donor with Graves disease. The CDR3 DNA reads as TGCAGTGCTACTAGCGGGATCACCTACGAGCAGTACTTC. Residues: CSATSGITYEQYF.